The sequence of this T cell receptor (beta chain) was determined in a study of technical replicates of blood from a handful of donors. Some clones are missing from TCRdb's copy, which holds only in-frame ones; the method was immunoSEQ multiplex PCR. The table includes roughly 80,000 clones, roughly 93% detected once. The CDR3 covers 18 residues. From germline, CDR1 is SGHDN and CDR2 FVKESK. The V and J ends lost 0 bases and 9 bases respectively, with 24 bases between them. This TCR was recovered from a human donor in good health. The chain uses TRBV14 and TRBJ2-1, with D maybe TRBD1 (6 bases). The sequenced sample was T cells isolated from PBMCs. DNA of the CDR3: TGTGCCAGCAGCCAAGATGTAGGGGCCAGGGGAATATTGGGTGAGCAGTTCTTC. Translating it yields CASSQDVGARGILGEQFF.